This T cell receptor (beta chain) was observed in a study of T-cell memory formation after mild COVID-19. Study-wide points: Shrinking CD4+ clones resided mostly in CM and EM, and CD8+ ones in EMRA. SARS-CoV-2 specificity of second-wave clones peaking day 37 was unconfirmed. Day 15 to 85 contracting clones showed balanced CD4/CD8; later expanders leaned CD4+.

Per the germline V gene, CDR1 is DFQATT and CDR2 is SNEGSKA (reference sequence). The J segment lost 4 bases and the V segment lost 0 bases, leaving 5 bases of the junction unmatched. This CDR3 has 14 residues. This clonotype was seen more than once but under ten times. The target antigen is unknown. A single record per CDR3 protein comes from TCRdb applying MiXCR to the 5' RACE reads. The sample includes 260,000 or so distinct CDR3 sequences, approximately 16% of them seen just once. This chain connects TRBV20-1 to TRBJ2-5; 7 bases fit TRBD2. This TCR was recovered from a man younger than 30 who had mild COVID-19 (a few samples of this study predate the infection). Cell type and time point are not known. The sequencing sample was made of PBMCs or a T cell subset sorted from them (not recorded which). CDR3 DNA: TGCAGTGCTAGAGATCAGCGGGGCGCAGAGACCCAGTACTTC. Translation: CSARDQRGAETQYF.